The clone carrying this T cell receptor (beta chain) was recorded at least ten times. V gave up 5 bases and J gave up 1 base, with 3 bases separating them. The CDR3 covers 12 residues. The germline V gene encodes CDR1 SGHTA and CDR2 FQGNSA. This entry comes from a study of blood T cells in healthy people across ages. The authors ran a second PCR of about 6 to 11 cycles using a sample-barcoded 5' primer and a J-beta primer mix. TCRdb ran MiXCR on the 5' RACE reads and lists one entry per CDR3 protein. The data show 1.5 million to 2 million distinct CDR3 sequences, about 39% seen once. This sequence joins TRBV7-2 and TRBJ1-5; D is unclear. The TCR comes from a human donor in good health. The sample taken for sequencing was blood. CDR3 in DNA: TGTGCCAGCAGCCACAGCAATCAGCCCCAGCATTTT. This translates into CASSHSNQPQHF.